The 17 T cell receptor beta chains listed next were all sequenced from one sample in a study of blood T cell repertoires in COVID-19. The table came from immunoSEQ multiplex PCR; TCRdb's copy has only in-frame clones and leaves some out. The table includes 150,000 or so clones, approximately 84% detected once. Sequenced: peripheral blood. These receptors were obtained from a man aged 18-30 years with active or convalescent COVID-19.

This rearrangement joins TRBV7-8 to TRBJ1-1; D not certain. Trimming removed 5 bases at V and 3 bases at J, with 13 bases between. Germline V gene lookup returns CDR1 SGHVS and CDR2 FQNEAQ. There are 14 residues in the CDR3. The DNA of the CDR3 is TGTGCCAGCAGCAAACCCAGACATTACACTGAAGCTTTCTTT. Its translation is CASSKPRHYTEAFF.

The chain links TRBV3-1 (or the pseudogene TRBV3-2) to TRBJ1-2, with TRBD1 as a possible D gene (6 bases). The CDR3 loop spans 15 amino acids. The ends were cut back, 0 bases at V and 4 bases at J, with 12 bases in the middle. Germline V gene lookup returns CDR1 LGHDT and CDR2 YNNKEL (reference sequence). CDR3: CASSQDLRTAYGYTF. In nucleotides, the CDR3 is TGTGCCAGCAGCCAAGATTTGAGGACAGCCTATGGCTACACCTTC.

The chain is built from TRBV4-2 and TRBJ2-2; 13 bases align to TRBD2. The CDR3 has 18 residues. Germline V gives CDR1 LGHNA, CDR2 YNFKEQ. The ends lost 4 bases at V and 6 bases at J; junction bases unmatched: 11. In DNA form, the CDR3 reads TGTGCCAGCAGCCTCGGACTAGCGGGGGCGATTGTGCCCGGGGAGCTGTTTTTT. Translation gives CASSLGLAGAIVPGELFF.

Ten or more counts support this clone. This chain's CDR3 is CASSTLDPSYGYTF. As DNA, the CDR3 is TGTGCCAGCAGTACCCTAGACCCCTCCTATGGCTACACCTTC. The chain uses TRBV6-5 and TRBJ1-2; D gene unclear. The CDR3 covers 14 residues. V was trimmed by 5 bases and J by 4 bases, leaving 14 bases between them. The germline gives CDR1 MNHEY, CDR2 SVGAGI.

The rearrangement joins TRBV5-4 to TRBJ1-1; D possibly corresponds to TRBD1 (5 bases). V shed 0 bases and J shed 1 base, with 13 bases lying between them. This CDR3 is built from 16 residues. Germline CDR1 reads SGHNT; CDR2 reads YYREEE (reference sequence). The CDR3, as DNA: TGTGCCAGCAGCTTGGGGGCAGGGCTCAGGAACACTGAAGCTTTCTTT. This encodes CASSLGAGLRNTEAFF.

This chain uses TRBV18 with TRBJ1-5; 8 bases agree with TRBD1. Germline V gene lookup returns CDR1 KGHSH and CDR2 LQKENI. The J segment lost 4 bases and the V segment lost 5 bases, leaving 7 bases of the junction unmatched. The CDR3 spans 15 residues. DNA of the CDR3: TGTGCCAGCTCAAGTAGGACAGGGAGGAATCAGCCCCAGCATTTT. This sequence encodes CASSSRTGRNQPQHF.

This clone was observed a few times. The DNA for the CDR3 is TGTGCCAGCAGCGTAGGACAGGGCGCCACCTACGAGCAGTACTTC. Protein product: CASSVGQGATYEQYF. The chain uses TRBV9 and TRBJ2-7; TRBD1 agrees at 7 bases. In germline, CDR1 is SGDLS, CDR2 YYNGEE. J lost 2 bases, V lost 0 bases, and 5 bases had no gene match. The CDR3 is made up of 15 amino acids.

In this sample, this clone turned up once. This chain joins TRBV10-3 and TRBJ2-7, with no clear D. The CDR3 has 13 amino acids. The ends were cut back, 0 bases at V and 1 base at J, with 4 bases in the middle. The germline V gene has CDR1 ENHRY and CDR2 SYGVKD. The CDR3 region is CAISESTSYEQYF. The DNA for the CDR3 is TGTGCCATCAGTGAGTCGACTTCCTACGAGCAGTACTTC.

About this clone itself: At one end, the junction sequence differs from germline, possibly due to a read error. The chain joins TRBV19 to TRBJ1-4, with 9 bases lining up with TRBD1. Germline CDR1 is LNHDA and CDR2 is SQIVND (reference sequence). The CDR3 is 13 amino acids. The CDR3 sequence: CASSTTKGTGKIF. DNA of the CDR3: TGTGCCAGTAGCACTACGAAAGGGACAGGGAAGATTTTT.

There are a few counts of this clone. The chain recombines TRBV19 with TRBJ1-1, with D maybe TRBD1 (6 bases). The germline V gene encodes CDR1 LNHDA and CDR2 SQIVND (reference sequence). The CDR3 extends over 15 amino acids. Between the trimmed V and J ends, which lost 10 bases and 3 bases, there was a span of 21 bases. In nucleotides, the CDR3 is TGTGCCACGTGGGGGGGGCCGCGTCGTGACACTGAAGCTTTCTTT. It specifies CATWGGPRRDTEAFF.

J is TRBJ2-1 and V is TRBV7-9; 14 bases align to TRBD2. V lost 5 bases to trimming and J lost 7 bases; unmatched junction nucleotides: 7. CDR1 is SEHNR and CDR2 is FQNEAQ in the germline V gene (reference sequence). This CDR3 is built from 16 residues. CDR3 sequence: CASSDRTSGGLNEQFF. CDR3 in DNA: TGTGCCAGCAGCGACCGGACTAGCGGGGGGTTAAATGAGCAGTTCTTC.

The chain employs TRBV4-1 and TRBJ1-3; 9 bases match TRBD1. Germline assignment: CDR1 MGHRA and CDR2 YSYEKL. This CDR3 spans 18 amino acids. The V and J ends lost 4 bases and 0 bases, in that order; junction bases with no gene match: 10. Here the CDR3 DNA reads TGCGCCAGCAGCCGGTTCGGGACAGGGAAATACTCTGGAAACACCATATATTTT. This translates into CASSRFGTGKYSGNTIYF.

The chain employs TRBV2 and TRBJ2-7; 13 bases match TRBD2. J was trimmed by 3 bases and V by 4 bases; bases with no gene match: 3. Germline assignment: CDR1 SNHLY and CDR2 FYNNEI. CDR3 length: 15 residues. The CDR3 loop reads CASSVTSGGSYEQYF. The DNA for the CDR3 is TGTGCCAGCAGTGTGACTAGCGGGGGGAGCTACGAGCAGTACTTC.

This chain uses TRBV28 with TRBJ2-7; 9 nucleotides line up with TRBD1. The junction had 9 bases not matched to a gene; V was cut back by 6 bases and J by 3 bases. Germline CDR1 is MDHEN and CDR2 is SYDVKM. CDR3 size: 15 residues. The CDR3 loop is CASSPPGQGDYEQYF. CDR3 in DNA: TGTGCCAGCAGCCCCCCGGGACAGGGTGACTACGAGCAGTACTTC.

The chain recombines TRBV6-5 with TRBJ2-5, with D possibly matching TRBD2 (6 bases). Trimming shortened V by 4 bases and J by 3 bases, and 12 bases separated the two germline ends. CDR1 MNHEY and CDR2 SVGAGI come from the germline V gene. The CDR3 length is 14 residues. CDR3 bases: TGTGCCAGCAGTTGGGGTGGAGGGGAAGAGACCCAGTACTTC. It yields the protein CASSWGGGEETQYF.

V gene TRBV6-2 or TRBV6-3 combines with J gene TRBJ2-4; 7 bases align to TRBD2. This CDR3 region has 18 residues. The germline V gene has CDR1 MNHEY and CDR2 SVGEGT. With 2 bases clipped from V and 3 bases from J, the junction kept 13 bases outside the gene matches. The CDR3 DNA reads TGTGCCAGCAGTTACAAAGGCGGCGGGAGATCCTTCAAAAACATTCAGTACTTC. Protein product: CASSYKGGGRSFKNIQYF.

The chain is built from TRBV5-6 and TRBJ1-5; 9 bases fit TRBD1. Germline CDR1 and CDR2: SGHDT and YYEEEE. The V segment lost 4 bases and the J segment 2 bases; nucleotides outside the gene matches: 4. This CDR3 is 15 amino acids long. CDR3 loop: CASSGTGQRNQPQHF. The CDR3 bases are TGTGCCAGCAGCGGGACAGGGCAGCGCAATCAGCCCCAGCATTTT.